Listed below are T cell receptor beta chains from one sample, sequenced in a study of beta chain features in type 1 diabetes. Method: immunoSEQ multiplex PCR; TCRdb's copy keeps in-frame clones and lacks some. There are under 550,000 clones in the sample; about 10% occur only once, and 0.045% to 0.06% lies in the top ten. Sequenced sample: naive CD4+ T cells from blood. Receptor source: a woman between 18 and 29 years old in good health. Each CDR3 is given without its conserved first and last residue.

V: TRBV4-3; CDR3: ASSPSPLGGTTDTQY
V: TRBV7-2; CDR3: ASSPYRVKETQY
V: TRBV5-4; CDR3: ASSFSSTDGYT
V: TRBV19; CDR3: ASTPSTGAYEQY
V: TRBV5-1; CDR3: ASGTGLYEQY
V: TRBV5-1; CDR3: ASSLRDRSLDLQY
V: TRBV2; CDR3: ASSRLAGEETQY
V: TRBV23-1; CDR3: ASIPGRARFTDTQY
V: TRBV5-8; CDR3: ASSFQRYGYT
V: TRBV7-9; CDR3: ASSPGGASGNTIY
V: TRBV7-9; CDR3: ATSGALSSYEQY
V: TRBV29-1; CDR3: SVYRGHTEAF
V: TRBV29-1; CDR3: SGGAGGYGYT
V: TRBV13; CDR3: ASSIRPGRAYEQY
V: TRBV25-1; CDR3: ASSPRDKRRDIQY
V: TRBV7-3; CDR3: ASSLTGTYQETQY
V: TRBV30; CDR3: AWSKRTHEQY
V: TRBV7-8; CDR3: ASSSYLTGSEETQY
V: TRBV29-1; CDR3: SVRGQWNTEAF
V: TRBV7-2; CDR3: ASSLTGTTNEKLF
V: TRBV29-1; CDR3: SVGTGGGTDTQY
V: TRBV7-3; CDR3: ASSRTANTGELF
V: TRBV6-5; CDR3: ASSPITAYEQY